The 16 T cell receptor beta chains in this list originate from one sample, sequenced in a study of cytomegalovirus exposure and HLA in healthy donors. With 60 Vbeta and 13 Jbeta primers, the PCR was carried out. Assay: immunoSEQ multiplex PCR; the TCRdb copy retains only in-frame clones and omits some. The repertoire holds fewer than 120,000 clones, with approximately 86% as singletons. The sample comprised PBMCs. These receptors were taken from a man between 35 and 55 years old in good health and CMV-seronegative.

This chain joins TRBV5-1 and TRBJ1-3, with 8 bases identical to TRBD1. The V gene end was trimmed by 1 base and the J gene end by 4 bases; junction bases not matched to a gene: 4. CDR3 length: 15 residues. Germline CDR1 is SGHRS and CDR2 is YFSETQ. The CDR3 region is CASSLTGQEGNTIYF. The CDR3 DNA reads as TGCGCCAGCAGCTTGACGGGACAGGAGGGAAACACCATATATTTT. The full variable domain, with the rest looked up from reference TRBV5-1 and TRBJ1-3, is KAGVTQTPRYLIKTRGQQVTLSCSPISGHRSVSWYQQTPGQGLQFLFEYFSETQRNKGNFPGRFSGRQFSNSRSEMNVSTLELGDSALYLCASSLTGQEGNTIYFGEGSWLTVV.

The CDR3 spells CAISEPRGGQNSPLHF. CDR3 coding DNA: TGTGCCATCAGTGAGCCCCGAGGGGGCCAAAATTCACCCCTCCACTTT. The gene calls are TRBV10-3 and TRBJ1-6; TRBD1 matches at 7 bases. Trimming at V came to 2 bases and at J to 7 bases, leaving 8 bases not matched to a gene. The germline V gene encodes CDR1 ENHRY and CDR2 SYGVKD. The CDR3 contains 16 residues.

This chain joins TRBV6-5 and TRBJ1-5; 7 nucleotides agree with TRBD1. V lost 5 bases, J lost 2 bases, and 3 bases stayed unmatched. CDR3 length equals 14 residues. Germline loops: CDR1 MNHEY, CDR2 SVGAGI. CDR3 coding DNA: TGTGCCAGCAGTAGCAGGGGGGGCAATCAGCCCCAGCATTTT. Protein product: CASSSRGGNQPQHF.

The genes are TRBV27 and TRBJ2-1; TRBD1 is a possible D gene (6 bases). The ends were cut back, 5 bases at V and 6 bases at J, with 17 bases in the middle. Germline loops: CDR1 MNHEY, CDR2 SMNVEV (reference sequence). The CDR3 is 15 amino acids. In DNA form, the CDR3 reads TGTGCCAGCAGTGTTGCCGGGACAATTGGCAATGAGCAGTTCTTC. Protein: CASSVAGTIGNEQFF.

The rearrangement joins TRBV6-1 to TRBJ1-5; 9 bases agree with TRBD1. CDR3 size: 15 residues. Trimming removed 8 bases from V and 7 bases from J; junction bases left unmatched: 12. Germline CDR1 MNHNS, CDR2 SASEGT. This CDR3 reads CASSPPTGGEQPQHF. Here the CDR3 DNA reads TGTGCCAGCTCACCCCCGACAGGGGGTGAACAGCCCCAGCATTTT.

The CDR3 sequence: CASRWDISTDTQYF. CDR3 sequence (DNA): TGTGCCAGCCGTTGGGACATCTCCACAGATACGCAGTATTTT. This chain links TRBV6-1 with TRBJ2-3, with TRBD1 as a possible D gene (6 bases). The V end was cut by 8 bases, the J end by 2 bases, with 14 bases between. The length of the CDR3 is 14 residues. Looked up from germline, CDR1 is MNHNS and CDR2 is SASEGT.

The chain employs TRBV27 and TRBJ2-5; D gene uncertain. The germline gives CDR1 MNHEY, CDR2 SMNVEV (reference sequence). The CDR3 totals 12 residues. With 6 bases removed from V and 5 bases from J, the gap between germline ends came to 10 bases. For the CDR3, the DNA is TGTGCCAGCAGACCCCCCGGGGAGACCCAGTACTTC. Translating gives CASRPPGETQYF.

The chain couples TRBV7-6 to TRBJ1-2, with D unclear. The CDR3 is made up of 13 amino acids. The ends were cut back, 5 bases at V and 8 bases at J, with 15 bases in the middle. Germline CDR1 is SGHVS and CDR2 is FNYEAQ. The CDR3 coding sequence is TGTGCCAGCAGCCCGGGTCTCTTTCAAGGCTACACCTTC. It encodes CASSPGLFQGYTF. Complete variable domain (other parts from reference TRBV7-6 and TRBJ1-2): GAGVSQSPRYKVTKRGQDVALRCDPISGHVSLYWYRQALGQGPEFLTYFNYEAQQDKSGLPNDRFSAERPEGSISTLTIQRTEQRDSAMYRCASSPGLFQGYTFGSGTRLTVV.

This clone was counted between two and nine times. The gene calls are TRBV27 and TRBJ1-1; D call uncertain. Germline V gene data show CDR1 as MNHEY and CDR2 as SMNVEV (reference sequence). Deletions cut 8 bases from V and 7 bases from J, with 8 bases between. This CDR3 contains 10 residues. The CDR3 DNA is TGTGCCAGCGGCCCAGGTGAAGCTTTCTTT. It encodes CASGPGEAFF.

The chain employs TRBV5-1 and TRBJ2-1; D gene ambiguous. The germline CDR1 and CDR2 sequences are SGHRS and YFSETQ. The CDR3 contains 12 residues. The V end was cut by 4 bases, the J end by 7 bases, with 9 bases between. The CDR3 DNA reads as TGCGCCAGCAGCCCCCCAGCGAATGAGCAGTTCTTC. The encoded protein is CASSPPANEQFF.

V usage is TRBV4-1 and J usage is TRBJ1-1; unclear D gene. Germline CDR1 is MGHRA and CDR2 is YSYEKL. This CDR3 is built from 14 residues. V was cut by 0 bases and J by 12 bases, with 17 bases left in between. In nucleotides, the CDR3 is TGCGCCAGCAGCCAAGAATCTCTTATATCGGGAACTTTCTTT. Amino acids: CASSQESLISGTFF.

The chain links TRBV6-9 to TRBJ2-1; 7 bases are shared with TRBD2. The CDR3 sequence is 14 residues long. CDR1 is MNHGY and CDR2 is SVAAGI in the germline V gene. V dropped 4 bases and J dropped 7; count of bases not matched to a gene: 7. In DNA form, the CDR3 reads TGTGCCAGCAGTTCCTTGGGGACTATGAATGAGCAGTTCTTC. Amino acid sequence: CASSSLGTMNEQFF.

The gene calls are TRBV6-5 and TRBJ2-1; 7 bases fit TRBD1. The CDR3 runs 14 residues. Germline V gene data show CDR1 as MNHEY and CDR2 as SVGAGI. The J segment lost 9 bases and the V segment lost 5 bases, leaving 10 bases of the junction unmatched. The CDR3 is CASSGYGTVGEQFF. The CDR3 DNA sequence: TGTGCCAGCAGTGGATACGGGACAGTAGGTGAGCAGTTCTTC.

The V gene is TRBV5-1, the J gene TRBJ1-5; D is ambiguous. The CDR3 has 13 amino acids. Germline lookup yields CDR1 SGHRS and CDR2 YFSETQ. Trimming removed 1 base from V and 7 bases from J, with 9 bases in between. The CDR3 nucleotides read TGCGCCAGCAGCTTGTCAGTCGGGCAGCCCCAGCATTTT. As protein: CASSLSVGQPQHF.

The chain uses TRBV30 and TRBJ2-2; D might be TRBD1 (5 bases). V was pared by 3 bases and J by 7 bases, with 12 bases between. The CDR3 length is 13 residues. CDR1 GTSNPN and CDR2 SVGIG come from the germline V gene (reference sequence). The CDR3 sequence is CAWRPGPGGELFF. The DNA of the CDR3 is TGTGCCTGGAGGCCAGGGCCGGGCGGGGAGCTGTTTTTT.

The V call is TRBV6-5, the J call TRBJ1-4; perhaps TRBD1 as D (5 bases). This CDR3 comprises 14 residues. Trimming cost V 6 bases and J 11 bases, with 19 bases left between them. The germline V gene has CDR1 MNHEY and CDR2 SVGAGI. The CDR3 sequence is CASRPRGEGTKLFF. The DNA for the CDR3 is TGTGCCAGCAGACCACGCGGAGAGGGGACTAAACTGTTTTTT.